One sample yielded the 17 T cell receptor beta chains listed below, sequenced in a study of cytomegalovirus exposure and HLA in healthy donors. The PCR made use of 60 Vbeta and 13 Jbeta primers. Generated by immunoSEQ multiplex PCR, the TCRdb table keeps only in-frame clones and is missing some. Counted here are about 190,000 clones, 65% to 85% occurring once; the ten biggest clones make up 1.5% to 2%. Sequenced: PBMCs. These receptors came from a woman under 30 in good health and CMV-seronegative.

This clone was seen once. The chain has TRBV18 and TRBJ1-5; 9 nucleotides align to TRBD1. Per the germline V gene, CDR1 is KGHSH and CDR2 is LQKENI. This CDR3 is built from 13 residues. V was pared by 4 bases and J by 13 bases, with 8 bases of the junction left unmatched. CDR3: CASSRDREAPQHF. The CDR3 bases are TGTGCCAGCTCACGGGACAGGGAGGCCCCACAGCATTTT.

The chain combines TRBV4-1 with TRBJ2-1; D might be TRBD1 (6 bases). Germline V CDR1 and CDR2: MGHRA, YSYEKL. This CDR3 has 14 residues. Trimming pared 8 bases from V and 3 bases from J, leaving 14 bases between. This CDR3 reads CASRRVGGYNEQFF. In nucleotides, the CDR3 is TGCGCCAGCCGAAGGGTAGGGGGCTACAATGAGCAGTTCTTC.

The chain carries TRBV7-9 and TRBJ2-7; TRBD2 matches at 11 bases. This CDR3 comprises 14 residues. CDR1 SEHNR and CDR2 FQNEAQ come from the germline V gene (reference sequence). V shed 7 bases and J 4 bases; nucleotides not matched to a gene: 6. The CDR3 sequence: CASTMGLAEYEQYF. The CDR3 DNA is TGTGCCAGCACCATGGGACTAGCGGAGTACGAGCAGTACTTC.

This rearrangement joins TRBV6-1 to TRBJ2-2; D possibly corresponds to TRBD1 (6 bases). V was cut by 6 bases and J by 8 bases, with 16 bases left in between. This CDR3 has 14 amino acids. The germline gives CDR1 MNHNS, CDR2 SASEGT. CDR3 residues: CASRVGSGVGELFF. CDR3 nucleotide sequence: TGTGCCAGCAGGGTCGGGTCAGGGGTAGGGGAGCTGTTTTTT.

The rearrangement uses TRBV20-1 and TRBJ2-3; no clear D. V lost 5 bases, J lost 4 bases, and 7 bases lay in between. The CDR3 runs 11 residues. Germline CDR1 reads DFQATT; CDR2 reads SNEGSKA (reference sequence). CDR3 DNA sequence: TGCAGTGCTTTCAGTGCAGATACGCAGTATTTT. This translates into CSAFSADTQYF.

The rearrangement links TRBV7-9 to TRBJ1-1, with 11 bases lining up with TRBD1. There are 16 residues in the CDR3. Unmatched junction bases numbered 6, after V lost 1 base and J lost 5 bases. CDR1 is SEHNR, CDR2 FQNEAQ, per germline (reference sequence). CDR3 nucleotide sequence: TGTGCCAGCAGCTTAGGGGTCGGGACAGGGGGAACTGAAGCTTTCTTT. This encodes CASSLGVGTGGTEAFF.

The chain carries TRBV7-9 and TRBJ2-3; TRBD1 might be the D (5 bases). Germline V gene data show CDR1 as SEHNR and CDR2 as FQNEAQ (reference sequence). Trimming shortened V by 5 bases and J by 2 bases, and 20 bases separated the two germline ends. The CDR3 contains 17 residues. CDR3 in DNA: TGTGCCAGCAGCCGAGAACAGGATAGCCTGCACACAGATACGCAGTATTTT. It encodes CASSREQDSLHTDTQYF.

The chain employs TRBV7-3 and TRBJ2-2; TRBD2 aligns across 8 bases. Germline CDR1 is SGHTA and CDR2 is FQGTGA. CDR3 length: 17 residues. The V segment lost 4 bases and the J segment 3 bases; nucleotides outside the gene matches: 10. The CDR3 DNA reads TGTGCCAGCAGCTCCGGGGTAGCGGGAACCCACACCGGGGAGCTGTTTTTT. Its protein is CASSSGVAGTHTGELFF.

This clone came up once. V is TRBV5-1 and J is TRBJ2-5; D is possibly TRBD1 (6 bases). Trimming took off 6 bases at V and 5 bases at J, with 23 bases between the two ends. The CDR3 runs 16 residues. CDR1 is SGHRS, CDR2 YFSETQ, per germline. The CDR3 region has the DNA TGCGCCAGCACTCTTTCAGGGGCAGGCCATGGGGAGACCCAGTACTTC. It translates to CASTLSGAGHGETQYF.

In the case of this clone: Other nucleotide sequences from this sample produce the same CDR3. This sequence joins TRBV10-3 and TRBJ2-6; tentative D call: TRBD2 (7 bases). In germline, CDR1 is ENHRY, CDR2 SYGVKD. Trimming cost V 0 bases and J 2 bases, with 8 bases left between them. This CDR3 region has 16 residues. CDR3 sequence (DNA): TGTGCCATCAGTGAGTCAGGGGGGGCTGGGGCCAACGTCCTGACTTTC. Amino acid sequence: CAISESGGAGANVLTF.

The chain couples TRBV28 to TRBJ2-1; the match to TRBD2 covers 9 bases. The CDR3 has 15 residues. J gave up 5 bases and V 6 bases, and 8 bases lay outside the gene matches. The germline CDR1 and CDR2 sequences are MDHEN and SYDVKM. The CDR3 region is CASRVGLAPHNEQFF. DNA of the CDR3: TGTGCCAGCAGGGTGGGACTAGCCCCCCACAATGAGCAGTTCTTC.

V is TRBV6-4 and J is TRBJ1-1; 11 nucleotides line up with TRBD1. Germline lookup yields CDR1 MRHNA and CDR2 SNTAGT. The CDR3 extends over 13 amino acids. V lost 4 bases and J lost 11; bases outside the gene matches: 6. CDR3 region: CASSAGQGAGAFF. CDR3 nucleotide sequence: TGTGCCAGCAGTGCCGGACAGGGGGCCGGGGCTTTCTTT.

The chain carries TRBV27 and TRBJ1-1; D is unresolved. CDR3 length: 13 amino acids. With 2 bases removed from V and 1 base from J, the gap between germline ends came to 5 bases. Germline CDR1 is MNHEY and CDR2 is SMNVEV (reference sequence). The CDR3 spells CASSLVKNTEAFF. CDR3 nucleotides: TGTGCCAGCAGTTTAGTCAAGAACACTGAAGCTTTCTTT.

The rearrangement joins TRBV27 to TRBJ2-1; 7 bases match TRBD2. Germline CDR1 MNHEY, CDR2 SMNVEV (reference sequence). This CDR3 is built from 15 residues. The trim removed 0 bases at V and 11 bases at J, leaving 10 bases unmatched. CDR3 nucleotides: TGTGCCAGCAGTTTATCCCGCGGGAGCTCGGATCAGCAGTTCTTC. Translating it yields CASSLSRGSSDQQFF.

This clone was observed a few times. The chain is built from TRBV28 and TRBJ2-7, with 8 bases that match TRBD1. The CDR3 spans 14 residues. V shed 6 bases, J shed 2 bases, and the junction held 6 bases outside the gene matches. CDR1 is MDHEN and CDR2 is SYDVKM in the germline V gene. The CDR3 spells CASSHGQGPYEQYF. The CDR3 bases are TGTGCCAGCAGCCACGGACAGGGCCCCTACGAGCAGTACTTC.

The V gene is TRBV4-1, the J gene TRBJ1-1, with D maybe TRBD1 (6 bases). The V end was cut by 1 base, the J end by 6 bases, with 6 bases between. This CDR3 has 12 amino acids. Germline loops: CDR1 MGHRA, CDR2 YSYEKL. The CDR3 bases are TGCGCCAGCAGCCAAGGGACAGCTGAAGCTTTCTTT. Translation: CASSQGTAEAFF.

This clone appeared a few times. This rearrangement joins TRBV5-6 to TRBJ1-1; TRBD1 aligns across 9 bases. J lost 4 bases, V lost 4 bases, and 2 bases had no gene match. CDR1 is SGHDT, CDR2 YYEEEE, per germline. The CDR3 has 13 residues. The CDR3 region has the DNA TGTGCCAGCAGCCTGGACAGGGGCACTGAAGCTTTCTTT. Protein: CASSLDRGTEAFF.